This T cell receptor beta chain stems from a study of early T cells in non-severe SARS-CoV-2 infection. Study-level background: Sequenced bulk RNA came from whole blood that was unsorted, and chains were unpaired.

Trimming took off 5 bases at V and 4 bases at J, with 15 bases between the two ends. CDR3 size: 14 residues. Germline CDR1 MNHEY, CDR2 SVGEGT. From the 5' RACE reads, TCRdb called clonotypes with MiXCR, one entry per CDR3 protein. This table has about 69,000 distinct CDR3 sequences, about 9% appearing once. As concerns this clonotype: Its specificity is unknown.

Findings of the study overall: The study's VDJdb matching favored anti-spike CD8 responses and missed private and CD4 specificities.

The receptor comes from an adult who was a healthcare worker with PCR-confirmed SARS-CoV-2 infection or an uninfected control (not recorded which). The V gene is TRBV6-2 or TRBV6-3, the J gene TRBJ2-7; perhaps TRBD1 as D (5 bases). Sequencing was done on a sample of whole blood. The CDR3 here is CASSHQNRPYEQYF. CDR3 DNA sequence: TGTGCCAGCAGTCATCAAAACAGGCCTTACGAGCAGTACTTC.